The clone carrying this TCR beta chain was seen only a few times. Its target is not known. The record originates from a study of regulatory T cells in long-lasting Graves disease. Study context: Over-5-year antithyroid drug use with positive TSH receptor antibodies defined persistent Graves' disease in the study. General study points: TCR diversity was lower in persistent than newly diagnosed Graves' disease.

The ends were cut back, 2 bases at V and 1 base at J, with 8 bases in the middle. The CDR3 is 15 residues long. Germline V lookup: CDR1 LGHDT, CDR2 YNNKEL (reference sequence). Library construction for TCR beta used iRepertoire HTBI primers and Arm-PCR of CDR3 regions. Per the original methods: Identified segments across samples numbered about 60 TRBV and more than 11 TRBJ. TCRdb passed the multiplex PCR reads through MiXCR, listing each CDR3 protein once. In this record, the V and J calls reflect TCRdb's handling and not the investigators' own analysis. This sample has 430,000 or so distinct CDR3 sequences, with under 25% found just once. Time point noted: persistent/refractory GD, antithyroid drugs over 5 years with positive TRAb. Researchers made the TCR library from RNA that was extracted from PBMCs. EDTA tubes received approximately 9 milliliters of collected peripheral blood.

The chain couples TRBV3-1 to TRBJ2-2; D is uncertain. The source is a female donor with Graves disease. The material sequenced was peripheral blood mononuclear cells (PBMCs), taken when the disease was refractory, from a patient treated with antithyroid drugs. CDR3 nucleotides: TGTGCCAGCAGCCAACCTCGACAGAACACCGGGGAGCTGTTTTTT. Residues: CASSQPRQNTGELFF.